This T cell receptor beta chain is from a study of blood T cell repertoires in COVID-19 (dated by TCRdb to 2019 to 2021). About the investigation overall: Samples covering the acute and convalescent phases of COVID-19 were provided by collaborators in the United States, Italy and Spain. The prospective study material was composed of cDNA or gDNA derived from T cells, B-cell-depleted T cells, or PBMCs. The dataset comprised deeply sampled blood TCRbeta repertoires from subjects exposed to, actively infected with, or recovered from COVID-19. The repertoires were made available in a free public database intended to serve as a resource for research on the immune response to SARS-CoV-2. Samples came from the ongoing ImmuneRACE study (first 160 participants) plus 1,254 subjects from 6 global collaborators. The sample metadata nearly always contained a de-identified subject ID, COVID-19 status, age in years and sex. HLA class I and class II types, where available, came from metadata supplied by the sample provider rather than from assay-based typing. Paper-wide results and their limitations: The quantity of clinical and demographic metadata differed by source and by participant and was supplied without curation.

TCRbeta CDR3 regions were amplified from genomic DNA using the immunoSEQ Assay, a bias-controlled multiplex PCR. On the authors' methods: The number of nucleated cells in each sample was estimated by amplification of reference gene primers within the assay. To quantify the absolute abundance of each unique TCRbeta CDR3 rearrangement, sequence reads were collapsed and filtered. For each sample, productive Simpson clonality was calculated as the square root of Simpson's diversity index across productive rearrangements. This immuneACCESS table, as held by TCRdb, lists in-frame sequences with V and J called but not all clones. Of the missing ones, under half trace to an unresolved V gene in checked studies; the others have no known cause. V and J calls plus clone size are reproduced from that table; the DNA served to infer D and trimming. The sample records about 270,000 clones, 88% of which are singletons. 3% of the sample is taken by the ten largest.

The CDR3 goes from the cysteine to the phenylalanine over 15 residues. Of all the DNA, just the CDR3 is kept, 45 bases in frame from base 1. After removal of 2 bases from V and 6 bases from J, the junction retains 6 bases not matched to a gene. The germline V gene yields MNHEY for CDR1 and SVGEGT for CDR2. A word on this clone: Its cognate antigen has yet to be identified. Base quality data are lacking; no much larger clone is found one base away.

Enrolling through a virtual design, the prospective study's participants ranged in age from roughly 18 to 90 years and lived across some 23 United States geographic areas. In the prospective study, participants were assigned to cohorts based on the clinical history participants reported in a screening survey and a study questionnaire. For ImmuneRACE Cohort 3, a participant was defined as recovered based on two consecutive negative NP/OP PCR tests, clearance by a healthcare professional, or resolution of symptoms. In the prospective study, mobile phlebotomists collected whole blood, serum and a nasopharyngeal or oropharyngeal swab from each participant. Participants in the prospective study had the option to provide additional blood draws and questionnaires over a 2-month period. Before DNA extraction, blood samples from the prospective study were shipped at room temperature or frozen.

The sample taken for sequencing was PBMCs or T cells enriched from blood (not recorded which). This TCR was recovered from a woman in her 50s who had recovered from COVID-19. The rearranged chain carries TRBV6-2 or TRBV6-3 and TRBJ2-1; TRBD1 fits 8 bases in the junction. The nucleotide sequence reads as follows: TGTGCCAGCAGTTACATGGGGCAGGGGGCCAATGAGCAGTTCTTC. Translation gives CASSYMGQGANEQFF.